A single sample gave rise to the 30 T cell receptor beta chains below, sequenced in a study of T-cell reconstitution after alpha-beta-depleted transplantation in children (dated by TCRdb to 2015 to 2016). The receptor library was made with PCR. These reads were obtained on an Illumina HiSeq 2500. Molecular barcoding was employed in the preparation of TCR libraries, with unique molecular identifiers being used to normalize TCRbeta repertoire quantification. TCRdb took the public reads, trimmed them with fastp at Q25, ran MiXCR for clone calling and kept in-frame beta chains. Merged by CDR3 protein, the rows form single entries marked with the most common genes and DNA. Across this sample there are roughly 790,000 distinct CDR3 sequences, with roughly 15% seen only once. The top ten constitute roughly 5% of the sample. The label giving this sample's treatment or condition can be read as: allogeneic hematopoietic cell transplantation with graft depleted of TCRalphabeta T cells and CD19 B cells.

The sample consisted of PBMCs, mostly from graft donor cells, taken 360 days after TCRalphabeta/CD19-depleted stem cell transplant. The receptors here all came from a male patient aged 10 to 17 who had a stem cell transplant for acute lymphoblastic leukemia, so the T cells may come from the graft donor.

This clonotype was seen a handful of times. V usage is TRBV15 and J usage is TRBJ2-6; D gene unclear. Germline V gene lookup returns CDR1 LNHNV and CDR2 YYDKDF (reference sequence). The V end was cut by 6 bases, the J end by 1 base, with 16 bases between. This CDR3 has 17 residues. The CDR3, as DNA: TGTGCCACCAGAGCAGATGATAGGCTATCTGGGGCCAACGTCCTGACTTTC. Its protein product is CATRADDRLSGANVLTF.

This clonotype has more than one count but fewer than ten. The J gene is TRBJ2-7, the V gene TRBV5-1, with 9 bases identical to TRBD2. The V and J ends lost 2 bases and 3 bases, in that order; junction bases with no gene match: 6. Germline loops: CDR1 SGHRS, CDR2 YFSETQ. This CDR3 region has 15 residues. The CDR3 loop reads CASSFPAGGLYEQYF. As DNA, the CDR3 is TGCGCCAGCAGCTTCCCAGCGGGAGGCCTCTACGAGCAGTACTTC.

The V call is TRBV27, the J call TRBJ2-1, with 7 bases aligning to TRBD2. The CDR3 spans 16 residues. V lost 9 bases to trimming and J lost 0 bases; unmatched junction nucleotides: 11. Germline lookup yields CDR1 MNHEY and CDR2 SMNVEV (reference sequence). The CDR3 reads CASCFRGGSSYNEQFF. The CDR3 DNA follows: TGTGCCAGTTGCTTCCGCGGGGGTTCCTCCTACAATGAGCAGTTCTTC.

At least ten counts were recorded for this clonotype. This chain joins TRBV2 and TRBJ2-1; 9 bases are a match to TRBD1. After removal of 6 bases from V and 0 bases from J, the junction contained 6 bases not matched to a gene. Per germline, CDR1 SNHLY and CDR2 FYNNEI. CDR3 length: 16 residues. The CDR3 region has the DNA TGTGCCAGCAGGGGGACAGGGAGGAGCTCCTACAATGAGCAGTTCTTC. As protein: CASRGTGRSSYNEQFF.

Details on this clonotype: The junction differs from germline at one of its ends, possibly a read error. This sequence joins TRBV10-3 and TRBJ1-5; 9 nucleotides line up with TRBD1. From germline, CDR1 is ENHRY and CDR2 SYGVKD. This CDR3 has 16 residues. CDR3 amino acids: CAISDQDRGRNRPQHF. CDR3 coding DNA: TGTGCCATCAGTGACCAGGACAGGGGACGCAATCGGCCCCAGCATTTT.

The rearrangement uses TRBV15 and TRBJ2-7, with a tentative D call TRBD2 (6 bases). This CDR3 comprises 14 residues. The V and J ends lost 5 bases and 3 bases respectively, with 14 bases between them. Germline-derived CDR1 and CDR2 are LNHNV and YYDKDF (reference sequence). This chain's CDR3 is CATSVGTSFYEQYF. CDR3 coding DNA: TGTGCCACCAGCGTCGGGACTTCCTTCTACGAGCAGTACTTC.

The chain is built from TRBV3-1 and TRBJ1-1, with D possibly being TRBD1 (6 bases). Germline assignment: CDR1 LGHDT and CDR2 YNNKEL (reference sequence). The CDR3 covers 16 residues. Trimming took off 3 bases at V and 4 bases at J, with 18 bases between the two ends. The CDR3 sequence: CASSHHGRGAGTEAFF. CDR3 nucleotides: TGTGCCAGCAGCCATCATGGCCGGGGGGCTGGCACTGAAGCTTTCTTT.

This chain's CDR3 is CASSLGGQGARYEQYF. The CDR3 bases are TGCGCCAGCAGCTTGGGTGGACAGGGGGCGAGGTACGAGCAGTACTTC. The genes are TRBV5-1 and TRBJ2-7; the match to TRBD1 covers 11 bases. Looked up from germline, CDR1 is SGHRS and CDR2 is YFSETQ. CDR3 length: 16 amino acids. With V trimmed by 0 bases and J by 4 bases, 6 bases remained unmatched.

In this sample, this clonotype turned up a few times. The rearrangement links TRBV2 to TRBJ2-2, with D uncertain. V was pared by 7 bases and J by 4 bases, with 13 bases between. The CDR3 is 14 residues long. CDR1 is SNHLY, CDR2 FYNNEI, per germline. In DNA, the CDR3 is TGTGCCAGCATCCCGGAGAGTGGCACCGGGGAGCTGTTTTTT. It translates to CASIPESGTGELFF.

V is TRBV20-1 and J is TRBJ2-7; possible D gene TRBD2, 6 bases. Germline assignment: CDR1 DFQATT and CDR2 SNEGSKA (reference sequence). CDR3 length equals 12 residues. Trimming cost V 5 bases and J 0 bases, with 8 bases left between them. The chain's CDR3 is CSAWRDSYEQYF. The CDR3 DNA is TGCAGTGCTTGGAGGGACTCCTACGAGCAGTACTTC.

The chain is built from TRBV7-9 and TRBJ1-3; no definite D call. This CDR3 has 14 residues. Trimming took off 5 bases at V and 0 bases at J, with 8 bases between the two ends. From germline, CDR1 is SEHNR and CDR2 FQNEAQ (reference sequence). This CDR3 is CASSLPISGNTIYF. The CDR3 region has the DNA TGTGCCAGCAGCCTGCCCATCTCTGGAAACACCATATATTTT.

This clonotype was counted only a few times. The genes are TRBV7-9 and TRBJ2-5, with D possibly being TRBD2 (5 bases). V shed 5 bases and J shed 13 bases, with 17 bases lying between them. The CDR3 has 12 residues. From germline, CDR1 is SEHNR and CDR2 FQNEAQ (reference sequence). The CDR3 coding sequence is TGTGCCAGCAGCGCCGCGGACTCTCGCTTGTACTTC. Its translation is CASSAADSRLYF.

A few counts support this clonotype. The J gene is TRBJ2-7, the V gene TRBV5-1; 9 positions agree with TRBD2. The germline gives CDR1 SGHRS, CDR2 YFSETQ. Trimming took 1 base from V and 0 from J; bases not matched to a gene: 14. The CDR3 is 19 residues long. This chain's CDR3 is CASSLRGNYASGASYEQYF. CDR3 sequence (DNA): TGCGCCAGCAGCTTGCGGGGAAACTACGCTAGCGGGGCCTCCTACGAGCAGTACTTC. Variable domain in full (rest from reference TRBV5-1 and TRBJ2-7): KAGVTQTPRYLIKTRGQQVTLSCSPISGHRSVSWYQQTPGQGLQFLFEYFSETQRNKGNFPGRFSGRQFSNSRSEMNVSTLELGDSALYLCASSLRGNYASGASYEQYFGPGTRLTVT.

This clonotype has only a few counts. The chain carries TRBV5-1 and TRBJ2-1, with D possibly being TRBD1 (6 bases). The V gene lost 5 bases and the J gene lost 0 bases, with 15 bases spanning the gap. CDR3 size: 16 residues. Germline V gene sequence: CDR1 SGHRS, CDR2 YFSETQ. The CDR3 DNA sequence: TGCGCCAGCAGGGTTTCCGGGACACCCTCCTACAATGAGCAGTTCTTC. Residues: CASRVSGTPSYNEQFF.

This clonotype was seen many times. The chain has TRBV9 and TRBJ2-1; tentatively, D is TRBD2 (6 bases). Germline CDR1 is SGDLS and CDR2 is YYNGEE. This CDR3 contains 16 residues. V was clipped by 1 base and J by 8 bases, with 19 bases between them. The CDR3 is CASSVRGRPPGDEQFF. The CDR3, as DNA: TGTGCCAGCAGCGTACGAGGGCGCCCGCCGGGGGATGAGCAGTTCTTC.

The gene calls are TRBV27 and TRBJ1-2; D remains ambiguous. Per the germline V gene, CDR1 is MNHEY and CDR2 is SMNVEV (reference sequence). Trimming took off 9 bases at V and 8 bases at J, with 22 bases between the two ends. The CDR3 is 14 amino acids. The CDR3 nucleotides read TGTGCCAGATGGTTCAGGAGATACCGCTTCGGCTACACCTTC. Translating gives CARWFRRYRFGYTF.

DNA for the CDR3: TGCGCCAGCAGTGAGCGGGACCCCTCCAATGAGCAGTTCTTC. Residues: CASSERDPSNEQFF. This chain links TRBV10-1 with TRBJ2-1; perhaps D is TRBD1 or TRBD2 (5 bases each). In germline, CDR1 is WNHNN, CDR2 SYGVQD (reference sequence). The germline V and J ends were trimmed by 2 bases and 6 bases, with 11 bases remaining between them. The CDR3 runs 14 residues.

This clonotype has just a few counts. DNA for the CDR3: TGTGCCAGCAGTTTACAGACGAACTATGGCTACACCTTC. This sequence encodes CASSLQTNYGYTF. This sequence joins TRBV12-3 or TRBV12-4 and TRBJ1-2; D is ambiguous. The CDR3 has 13 amino acids. Trimming pared 2 bases from V and 2 bases from J, leaving 6 bases between.

This clonotype showed up just a few times. The chain employs TRBV20-1 and TRBJ2-5; 9 bases are a match to TRBD2. CDR3 length equals 16 residues. Trimming took 0 bases from V and 5 from J; bases not matched to a gene: 10. Germline V gene data show CDR1 as DFQATT and CDR2 as SNEGSKA (reference sequence). The CDR3 here is CSARDGIAGEWETQYF. The DNA of the CDR3 is TGCAGTGCTAGAGATGGCATAGCGGGAGAATGGGAGACCCAGTACTTC.

The chain recombines TRBV7-9 with TRBJ2-2, with 7 bases identical to TRBD1. This CDR3 is built from 15 residues. Trimming removed 5 bases from V and 4 bases from J; junction bases left unmatched: 7. Germline V gene lookup returns CDR1 SEHNR and CDR2 FQNEAQ (reference sequence). Here the CDR3 reads CASSERTGVTGELFF. In DNA form, the CDR3 reads TGTGCCAGCAGCGAAAGAACAGGGGTCACCGGGGAGCTGTTTTTT.

This clonotype has ten or more counts. The gene calls are TRBV18 and TRBJ2-7, with 9 bases aligning to TRBD1. V trimming: 3 bases; J trimming: 1 base; junction bases outside the gene matches: 4. CDR3 size: 15 residues. Germline CDR1 KGHSH, CDR2 LQKENI. CDR3 sequence: CASSPSGTGSYEQYF. As DNA, the CDR3 is TGTGCCAGCTCACCGTCCGGGACAGGGTCCTACGAGCAGTACTTC.

The V and J genes are TRBV29-1 and TRBJ2-1; D is perhaps TRBD2 (5 bases). The CDR3 extends over 12 amino acids. Between the trimmed V and J ends, which lost 6 bases and 8 bases, there was a span of 14 bases. The germline V gene encodes CDR1 SQVTM and CDR2 ANQGSEA. In DNA, the CDR3 is TGCAGCGTAAAGGGTGTGAGGGATGAGCAGTTCTTC. It is translated as CSVKGVRDEQFF.

The rearrangement joins TRBV21-1 to TRBJ2-1; the D call in the table, TRBD1, was not verified against the DNA. TRBV21-1 constitutes a pseudogene. The CDR3 loop spans 13 amino acids. This chain's CDR3 is CASSKARGYEQFF. The CDR3 DNA follows: TGTGCCAGCAGCAAAGCTAGGGGTTATGAGCAGTTCTTC.

This clonotype has at least ten counts. The V gene is TRBV3-1, the J gene TRBJ2-2; D is unresolved. Germline V gives CDR1 LGHDT, CDR2 YNNKEL (reference sequence). V was clipped by 4 bases and J by 5 bases, with 5 bases between them. This CDR3 contains 12 residues. The CDR3 DNA reads TGTGCCAGCAGCCGGCGGACCGGGGAGCTGTTTTTT. This encodes CASSRRTGELFF.

This clonotype has a handful of counts. The genes are TRBV24-1 and TRBJ2-1; 9 bases agree with TRBD2. J gave up 6 bases and V 2 bases, and 7 bases lay outside the gene matches. Germline values: CDR1 KGHDR, CDR2 SFDVKD. The CDR3 covers 16 residues. The CDR3 spells CATSDSGLAGLNEQFF. CDR3 coding DNA: TGTGCCACCAGTGATTCTGGGCTAGCGGGACTCAATGAGCAGTTCTTC.

This clonotype was observed a few times. The rearrangement links TRBV7-9 to TRBJ2-3; D unresolved. This CDR3 comprises 15 residues. CDR1 and CDR2 from the germline V gene are SEHNR and FQNEAQ (reference sequence). The germline V and J ends were trimmed by 8 bases and 0 bases, with 15 bases remaining between them. As DNA, the CDR3 is TGTGCCAGCGCCCCCGCCCGGGTCAGCACAGATACGCAGTATTTT. Translating it yields CASAPARVSTDTQYF.

The CDR3 coding sequence is TGTGCCAGCAGTGTGCAGGGGAGGAGTGGGGCCAACGTCCTGACTTTC. This translates into CASSVQGRSGANVLTF. The gene calls are TRBV2 and TRBJ2-6; D possibly matches TRBD1 or TRBD2 (6 bases each). The germline V gene has CDR1 SNHLY and CDR2 FYNNEI. The V and J ends lost 4 bases and 3 bases respectively, with 13 bases between them. The CDR3 is 16 amino acids.

This clonotype was observed at least ten times. The rearrangement uses TRBV29-1 and TRBJ2-5; maybe TRBD1 (5 bases). The CDR3 loop spans 13 amino acids. Trimming pared 7 bases from V and 5 bases from J, leaving 17 bases between. Germline V gene data show CDR1 as SQVTM and CDR2 as ANQGSEA. The CDR3: CSGRIGAGETQYF. The CDR3 DNA follows: TGCAGCGGACGTATAGGGGCCGGGGAGACCCAGTACTTC.

CDR3 bases: TGTGCCAGCAGCTCGTCCAGGGGCGGCAATGAGCAGTTCTTC. Translation: CASSSSRGGNEQFF. The chain has TRBV7-7 and TRBJ2-1, with D perhaps matching TRBD1 (6 bases). V lost 4 bases to trimming and J lost 6 bases, with 13 bases between them. The CDR3 is made up of 14 amino acids. Germline V gene sequence: CDR1 SSHAT, CDR2 FNYEAQ (reference sequence).

This clonotype was observed a handful of times. The genes are TRBV7-7 and TRBJ2-2, with 8 bases aligning to TRBD1. Germline lookup yields CDR1 SSHAT and CDR2 FNYEAQ (reference sequence). The CDR3 totals 17 residues. The V and J ends lost 0 bases and 4 bases, in that order; junction bases with no gene match: 7. This CDR3 reads CASSLAPGQDLTGELFF. The DNA of the CDR3 is TGTGCCAGCAGCTTAGCGCCGGGACAGGATCTCACCGGGGAGCTGTTTTTT.